The rows below give T cell receptor beta chains drawn from one sample of a study of blood T cell repertoires in COVID-19. The table came from immunoSEQ multiplex PCR; TCRdb's copy has only in-frame clones and leaves some out. Found here are more than 90,000 clones, about 75% of them singletons; the top ten hold around a tenth. The sample was peripheral blood. The receptors shown here come from an elderly woman with acute or convalescent COVID-19. Both conserved end residues are trimmed from each CDR3. Fields, in order: CDR3 protein, V gene, J gene.

CDR3: ASSSTDRGPGEAF
V: TRBV7-9
J: TRBJ1-1

CDR3: ASSVIGGANVLT
V: TRBV9
J: TRBJ2-6

CDR3: ASSLWRFTNTEAF
V: TRBV28
J: TRBJ1-1

CDR3: ASTGTGVSPLH
V: TRBV2
J: TRBJ1-6

CDR3: ATLAGGGGYT
V: TRBV25-1
J: TRBJ1-2

CDR3: ASSSTSGSYNEQF
V: TRBV7-2
J: TRBJ2-1

CDR3: ASSINFGDSLEQY
V: TRBV19
J: TRBJ2-7

CDR3: ASSFIGRDSPLH
V: TRBV5-1
J: TRBJ1-6

CDR3: ASSVDSGEAQY
V: TRBV9
J: TRBJ2-5

CDR3: ASGDSSNQPQH
V: TRBV19
J: TRBJ1-5

CDR3: ASNPPQGTEAF
V: TRBV6-5
J: TRBJ1-1

CDR3: ASSFPSGRRETQY
V: TRBV28
J: TRBJ2-5

CDR3: ASSLRGGRTDTQY
V: TRBV6-5
J: TRBJ2-3

CDR3: ATSRGGGMNTEAF
V: TRBV15
J: TRBJ1-1

CDR3: ASSYGLIAGVGKNIQY
V: TRBV13
J: TRBJ2-4

CDR3: ASRYRPATNEKLF
V: TRBV28
J: TRBJ1-4

CDR3: ASGPQGGTQY
V: TRBV7-3
J: TRBJ2-5

CDR3: AISPGQGNTEAF
V: TRBV10-3
J: TRBJ1-1

CDR3: ASSLQQGSSYNEQF
V: TRBV7-2
J: TRBJ2-1

CDR3: ASSSAGAPNTEAF
V: TRBV6-5
J: TRBJ1-1

CDR3: ASSSQAGGLFYEQY
V: TRBV7-2
J: TRBJ2-7

CDR3: ASSLASGGRGYT
V: TRBV7-2
J: TRBJ1-2

CDR3: ASSLGLAGGPITQY
V: TRBV6-2/TRBV6-3
J: TRBJ2-5

CDR3: ASSPSPISGNTIY
V: TRBV18
J: TRBJ1-3

CDR3: AWSSPSGAPTDTQY
V: TRBV30
J: TRBJ2-3

CDR3: SVEDRAGEQF
V: TRBV29-1
J: TRBJ2-1

CDR3: ARGTNEKLF
V: TRBV30
J: TRBJ1-4

CDR3: ATSRDGFRRGYEQY
V: TRBV15
J: TRBJ2-7

CDR3: ASTTGREVQY
V: TRBV28
J: TRBJ2-7

CDR3: ASSHQGGGEQY
V: TRBV2
J: TRBJ2-7

CDR3: ASSRREGRSYEQY
V: TRBV5-6
J: TRBJ2-7

CDR3: AIRGGSDSEQY
V: TRBV10-3
J: TRBJ2-7

CDR3: ASSSFRDRGNEQY
V: TRBV5-4
J: TRBJ2-7

CDR3: ASSYSISSSYEQY
V: TRBV6-5
J: TRBJ2-7

CDR3: ASSDPGSGYT
V: TRBV10-2
J: TRBJ1-2

CDR3: ASSIDNRPQPQH
V: TRBV19
J: TRBJ1-5

CDR3: ASSVWREGRGETQY
V: TRBV6-1
J: TRBJ2-5

CDR3: ASSQGLAGGPQY
V: TRBV6-5
J: TRBJ2-7

CDR3: ASSLSPFYEQY
V: TRBV27
J: TRBJ2-7

CDR3: ASSLGALGTDTQY
V: TRBV5-1
J: TRBJ2-3

CDR3: ASSLRQGRNGGYT
V: TRBV7-9
J: TRBJ1-2

CDR3: AWRDRTKTNEKLF
V: TRBV30
J: TRBJ1-4

CDR3: ASSSGTGVGSNQPQH
V: TRBV6-2/TRBV6-3
J: TRBJ1-5

CDR3: ASSLEGVLYNEQF
V: TRBV5-1
J: TRBJ2-1

CDR3: ATANQGSYEQY
V: TRBV19
J: TRBJ2-7

CDR3: ASSAGQEGDTQY
V: TRBV13
J: TRBJ2-3

CDR3: ASSFDRNNEKLF
V: TRBV5-4
J: TRBJ1-4

CDR3: ASSYSPIPSGNTIY
V: TRBV6-5
J: TRBJ1-3

CDR3: GWRENSYEQY
V: TRBV7-9
J: TRBJ2-7

CDR3: ASSKKTSGGSYNEQF
V: TRBV19
J: TRBJ2-1

CDR3: SAQGVSGYT
V: TRBV29-1
J: TRBJ1-2

CDR3: ATSRDQGLATDTQY
V: TRBV15
J: TRBJ2-3

CDR3: ASRGQLGDRLF
V: TRBV4-2
J: TRBJ1-4

CDR3: ASSLVTGGYNQPQH
V: TRBV28
J: TRBJ1-5

CDR3: AWSVRGRGAF
V: TRBV30
J: TRBJ1-1